This T cell receptor (beta chain) was recorded in a study of T cell repertoires in cytomegalovirus infection. Study overall: Public TCR beta signatures provided an indication of both CMV infection and a matching HLA type. General study findings and limits: Ex vivo responses were dominated by HLA-C-restricted CMV-specific TCR beta clonotypes. Accumulated public TCR beta family frequency recognized individuals carrying CMV together with the relevant HLA.

Each CDR3 protein gets one entry after TCRdb re-called the reads with MiXCR. The repertoire holds hundreds of thousands of distinct CDR3 sequences, with 24% as singletons. The CDR3 consists of 15 residues. V shed 5 bases, J shed 9 bases, and the junction held 9 bases outside the gene matches. In this sample, this clonotype turned up many times. Its antigen is undetermined. The sequenced material came from CD8+ T cells from PBMCs. The rearrangement joins TRBV12-3 or TRBV12-4 to TRBJ2-4, with TRBD1 matching over 11 bases. The source of this sequence is a human donor in good health (CMV status not recorded). Some clones in this sample may be carry-over from other donors' samples. The CDR3 nucleotides read TGTGCCAGCAGTCGGCGGGACAGGGGGTTAAGCATTCAGTACTTC. Translating it yields CASSRRDRGLSIQYF.